The 24 T cell receptor beta chains below all came from one sample that was sequenced in a study of cytotoxic CD8 clonotypes in ibrutinib-treated CLL. Data came from immunoSEQ multiplex PCR; TCRdb stores just in-frame clones and leaves some out. There are approximately 22,000 clones in the sample; under 80% occur only once, and roughly 25% lies in the top ten. The input for sequencing was PBMCs, taken before ibrutinib treatment. These receptors were collected from a human donor with chronic lymphocytic leukemia.

This clone has more than one count but fewer than ten. This rearrangement joins TRBV25-1 to TRBJ2-5; TRBD1 is a possible D gene (5 bases). The CDR3 has 15 amino acids. Germline V gene data show CDR1 as MGHDK and CDR2 as SYGVNS. Trimming shortened V by 5 bases and J by 1 base, and 14 bases separated the two germline ends. CDR3 nucleotides: TGTGCCAGCAGTCCCCAAGGGGCAGGCCAAGAGACCCAGTACTTC. Its protein product is CASSPQGAGQETQYF.

This clone showed up just a few times. The CDR3 bases are TGTGCCAGCAGCTCCGCACTAGCGCCTGTTTACGAGCAGTACTTC. It encodes CASSSALAPVYEQYF. The chain is built from TRBV5-4 and TRBJ2-7, with 7 bases aligning to TRBD2. The germline V gene has CDR1 SGHNT and CDR2 YYREEE (reference sequence). V lost 3 bases, J lost 4 bases, and 10 bases stayed unmatched. This CDR3 has 15 residues.

The chain links TRBV11-2 to TRBJ1-1, with D perhaps TRBD1 (5 bases). Trimming shortened V by 5 bases and J by 1 base, and 14 bases separated the two germline ends. In germline, CDR1 is SGHAT, CDR2 FQNNGV. This CDR3 contains 15 residues. As DNA, the CDR3 is TGTGCCAGCAGCCGCCGAGGGGCGGCGAACACTGAAGCTTTCTTT. It specifies CASSRRGAANTEAFF.

The gene calls are TRBV5-6 and TRBJ2-1, with D possibly matching TRBD2 (6 bases). CDR1 SGHDT and CDR2 YYEEEE come from the germline V gene. This CDR3 is 14 amino acids long. Deletions cut 4 bases from V and 4 bases from J, with 12 bases between. CDR3 amino acids: CASSTRTIYNEQFF. The DNA for the CDR3 is TGTGCCAGCAGCACAAGGACTATATACAATGAGCAGTTCTTC.

The CDR3 DNA reads TGTGCCAGCAGCTTATTAGCGGGAGGTTTTAATGAGCAGTTCTTC. Its protein is CASSLLAGGFNEQFF. This chain connects TRBV7-8 to TRBJ2-1; 10 nucleotides line up with TRBD2. The V gene end was trimmed by 2 bases and the J gene end by 7 bases; junction bases not matched to a gene: 5. Germline CDR1 is SGHVS and CDR2 is FQNEAQ. The CDR3 consists of 15 residues.

The CDR3 region is CASSLGLTSGSVNNEQFF. In nucleotides, the CDR3 is TGCGCCAGCAGCTTGGGTCTGACTAGCGGGAGTGTGAACAATGAGCAGTTCTTC. V gene TRBV5-1 combines with J gene TRBJ2-1; TRBD2 matches 12 bases. The CDR3 contains 18 residues. Germline lookup yields CDR1 SGHRS and CDR2 YFSETQ. The V and J ends lost 0 bases and 5 bases, in that order; junction bases with no gene match: 9. The whole variable domain, filled in from reference TRBV5-1 and TRBJ2-1, reads KAGVTQTPRYLIKTRGQQVTLSCSPISGHRSVSWYQQTPGQGLQFLFEYFSETQRNKGNFPGRFSGRQFSNSRSEMNVSTLELGDSALYLCASSLGLTSGSVNNEQFFGPGTRLTVL.

The V and J genes are TRBV27 and TRBJ2-7; no definite D call. Trimming left V 5 bases short and J 3 bases short, with 5 bases between. The CDR3 contains 11 residues. Looked up from germline, CDR1 is MNHEY and CDR2 is SMNVEV (reference sequence). The CDR3 loop is CASSMGYEQYF. CDR3 coding DNA: TGTGCCAGCAGTATGGGCTACGAGCAGTACTTC.

Only a few counts were recorded for this clone. The V and J genes are TRBV6-1 and TRBJ2-5; TRBD2 matches 7 bases. The junction had 1 base not matched to a gene; V was cut back by 4 bases and J by 2 bases. CDR1 and CDR2 (germline): MNHNS, SASEGT. The CDR3 extends over 13 amino acids. DNA for the CDR3: TGTGCCAGCAGTGCGGGACTACAAGAGACCCAGTACTTC. It codes for CASSAGLQETQYF.

CDR3 sequence: CSVDGTGVMNEQFF. CDR3 DNA: TGCAGCGTTGACGGGACAGGGGTTATGAATGAGCAGTTCTTC. This chain joins TRBV29-1 and TRBJ2-1; 10 bases agree with TRBD1. The CDR3 runs 14 residues. The J segment lost 7 bases and the V segment lost 3 bases, leaving 6 bases of the junction unmatched. Germline assignment: CDR1 SQVTM and CDR2 ANQGSEA.

The chain couples TRBV27 to TRBJ2-1; unclear D gene. Germline CDR1 reads MNHEY; CDR2 reads SMNVEV (reference sequence). The CDR3 has 16 amino acids. The V gene lost 3 bases and the J gene lost 9 bases, with 21 bases spanning the gap. CDR3 sequence reads: CASSFGDPTDGSEQFF. The CDR3 DNA reads as TGTGCCAGCAGTTTTGGAGACCCAACCGACGGCAGTGAGCAGTTCTTC.

V is TRBV7-2 and J is TRBJ1-1; 7 bases match TRBD1. Germline CDR1 and CDR2: SGHTA and FQGNSA. V trimming: 5 bases; J trimming: 2 bases; junction bases outside the gene matches: 8. This CDR3 has 15 amino acids. The DNA for the CDR3 is TGTGCCAGCAGCCAATTGGGACAGCTTAACACTGAAGCTTTCTTT. Amino acids: CASSQLGQLNTEAFF.

This clone has a handful of counts. V gene TRBV5-1 combines with J gene TRBJ2-1; D is unclear. The CDR3 sequence is 15 residues long. V lost 3 bases and J lost 1, with 11 bases in between. CDR1 and CDR2 (germline): SGHRS, YFSETQ. In DNA form, the CDR3 reads TGCGCCAGCAGCTCGATCCTTGGGTCCTACAATGAGCAGTTCTTC. Translated: CASSSILGSYNEQFF. Full variable domain (remainder filled in from reference TRBV5-1 and TRBJ2-1): KAGVTQTPRYLIKTRGQQVTLSCSPISGHRSVSWYQQTPGQGLQFLFEYFSETQRNKGNFPGRFSGRQFSNSRSEMNVSTLELGDSALYLCASSSILGSYNEQFFGPGTRLTVL.

The rearrangement links TRBV2 to TRBJ2-5; D gene unclear. This CDR3 spans 12 amino acids. V gave up 5 bases and J gave up 3 bases, with 7 bases separating them. The V gene's germline CDR1 is SNHLY and CDR2 FYNNEI. CDR3 sequence: CASSPTEETQYF. CDR3 DNA: TGTGCCAGCAGTCCGACGGAAGAGACCCAGTACTTC.

This clone was seen once. The gene calls are TRBV7-9 and TRBJ1-2; tentative D call: TRBD1 (6 bases). This CDR3 comprises 15 residues. Germline CDR1 SEHNR, CDR2 FQNEAQ (reference sequence). V lost 7 bases and J lost 0, with 15 bases in between. For the CDR3, the DNA is TGTGCCAGCAAACCCTACGGGGGGCCTAACTATGGCTACACCTTC. Encoded protein: CASKPYGGPNYGYTF.

The chain is built from TRBV7-9 and TRBJ2-5, with D unclear. The V end was cut by 2 bases, the J end by 1 base, with 8 bases between. The CDR3 runs 14 residues. The germline gives CDR1 SEHNR, CDR2 FQNEAQ (reference sequence). Written as DNA, the CDR3 is TGTGCCAGCAGCTTAAGCCCAGCCCAAGAGACCCAGTACTTC. Translating it yields CASSLSPAQETQYF.

This clone counts as large. The rearrangement uses TRBV7-2 and TRBJ2-7; 7 nucleotides agree with TRBD2. The CDR3 totals 15 residues. The junction had 5 bases not matched to a gene; V was cut back by 1 base and J by 2 bases. Germline lookup yields CDR1 SGHTA and CDR2 FQGNSA. The CDR3 here is CASSLGGSGTYEQYF. CDR3 in DNA: TGTGCCAGCAGCTTAGGCGGGAGCGGGACCTACGAGCAGTACTTC.

The rearrangement joins TRBV14 to TRBJ2-5; possibly TRBD1 for D (6 bases). This CDR3 has 17 residues. Germline CDR1 SGHDN, CDR2 FVKESK. V dropped 0 bases and J dropped 5 bases, with 19 bases sitting between them. CDR3 protein: CASSQDFSLGALETQYF. The CDR3 DNA reads TGTGCCAGCAGCCAAGACTTCTCCTTGGGGGCCTTGGAGACCCAGTACTTC.

The chain carries TRBV10-2 and TRBJ2-7, with TRBD2 matching over 8 bases. CDR1 and CDR2 from the germline V gene are WSHSY and SAAADI. The CDR3 is 17 residues long. The V gene end was trimmed by 2 bases and the J gene end by 7 bases; junction bases not matched to a gene: 16. The CDR3 nucleotides are TGCGCCAGCAGTGAGAATATAGCGGGACTCGGTTTCTCTGAGCAGTACTTC. Amino acid sequence: CASSENIAGLGFSEQYF.

The gene calls are TRBV9 and TRBJ2-1; D possibly uses TRBD1 or TRBD2 (5 bases each). Germline assignment: CDR1 SGDLS and CDR2 YYNGEE. The length of the CDR3 is 14 residues. Between the trimmed V and J ends, which lost 3 bases and 9 bases, there was a span of 16 bases. The CDR3 nucleotides are TGTGCCAGCAGCGCTTTGACAGAGGGAAGTGAGCAGTTCTTC. It specifies CASSALTEGSEQFF.

This clone was seen once. The chain couples TRBV5-1 to TRBJ2-7, with TRBD2 matching over 7 bases. V lost 4 bases and J lost 1; bases outside the gene matches: 11. The length of the CDR3 is 16 residues. Per the germline V gene, CDR1 is SGHRS and CDR2 is YFSETQ. CDR3 protein: CASSPGLGPLSYEQYF. CDR3 nucleotides: TGCGCCAGCAGCCCCGGACTAGGCCCCTTGTCCTACGAGCAGTACTTC.

J is TRBJ1-1 and V is TRBV2; 7 nucleotides align to TRBD1. J gave up 2 bases and V 3 bases, and 3 bases lay outside the gene matches. This CDR3 has 14 residues. Germline CDR1 is SNHLY and CDR2 is FYNNEI. The CDR3 DNA reads TGTGCCAGCAGTGAGGGACAGCGTAACACTGAAGCTTTCTTT. The encoded protein is CASSEGQRNTEAFF. Drawing the rest from reference TRBV2 and TRBJ1-1, the complete variable domain is EPEVTQTPSHQVTQMGQEVILRCVPISNHLYFYWYRQILGQKVEFLVSFYNNEISEKSEIFDDQFSVERPDGSNFTLKIRSTKLEDSAMYFCASSEGQRNTEAFFGQGTRLTVV.

The V and J genes are TRBV2 and TRBJ1-2; 8 nucleotides line up with TRBD1. The CDR3 covers 15 residues. CDR1 is SNHLY, CDR2 FYNNEI, per germline. Losses at the gene ends were 7 bases for V and 2 bases for J; bases not matched to a gene: 9. CDR3: CASTATGESNYGYTF. The CDR3 DNA is TGTGCCAGCACAGCGACAGGGGAGTCGAACTATGGCTACACCTTC.

About this clone itself: A much larger clone sits a single nucleotide away, making a read error possible. The V gene is TRBV5-5, the J gene TRBJ2-3; 9 positions agree with TRBD1. Germline assignment: CDR1 SGHKS and CDR2 YYEKEE (reference sequence). The CDR3 sequence is 15 residues long. This CDR3 reads CASDTPGQGTDTQYF. The CDR3 coding sequence is TGCGCCAGCGATACCCCGGGACAGGGCACGGATACGCAGTATTTT.

The rearrangement links TRBV30 to TRBJ2-7, with D unclear. With 1 base removed from V and 3 bases from J, the gap between germline ends came to 4 bases. CDR1 is GTSNPN, CDR2 SVGIG, per germline (reference sequence). The CDR3 contains 11 residues. The CDR3 DNA follows: TGTGCCTGGAGTGCCGGCTACGAGCAGTACTTC. Translated, it gives CAWSAGYEQYF.